One T cell receptor (beta chain) is described in this entry. Its antigen is unidentified. The PCR was carried out with 60 Vbeta primers and 13 Jbeta primers. Sequenced by immunoSEQ multiplex PCR; TCRdb stores in-frame clones only, minus some. The table records under 150,000 clones, around 81% of them present only once. The entry originates in a study of cytomegalovirus exposure and HLA in healthy donors. Study-wide results and limits: The study flagged 150 to 200 TCR beta chains as cytomegalovirus-associated.

Germline values: CDR1 GTSNPN, CDR2 SVGIG (reference sequence). CDR3 length equals 13 residues. V lost 2 bases and J lost 8; bases outside the gene matches: 3. The source material was PBMCs. This receptor was taken from a man in his late teens or twenties in good health and CMV-seronegative. The chain combines TRBV30 with TRBJ1-6; 7 bases match TRBD1. CDR3 DNA sequence: TGTGCCTGGAGTAGCCAGGGGGATTCACCCCTCCACTTT. Its protein product is CAWSSQGDSPLHF.